One and the same sample provided the 5 T cell receptor beta chains below, sequenced in a study of blood T cells in healthy people across ages. Together with a sample-barcoded 5' primer, a J-beta primer mix was included in a second PCR lasting about 7 to 11 cycles. TCRdb passed the 5' RACE reads through MiXCR, listing each CDR3 protein once. In the table there are around 1,800,000 distinct CDR3 sequences, about 39% of which are singletons. The sample was blood. These receptors all come from a human donor in good health.

Only a few counts were recorded for this clonotype. The chain couples TRBV12-3 or TRBV12-4 to TRBJ1-5; D uncertain. V was shortened by 5 bases and J by 8 bases, with 13 bases between the two germline ends. This CDR3 spans 13 amino acids. CDR3 sequence reads: CASSPYRGEPQHF. For the CDR3, the DNA is TGTGCCAGCAGTCCGTATCGTGGGGAGCCCCAGCATTTT.

The chain recombines TRBV7-2 with TRBJ1-2; D unclear. Germline CDR1 SGHTA, CDR2 FQGNSA. V lost 2 bases, J lost 7 bases, and 11 bases lay in between. CDR3 length: 13 amino acids. CDR3 amino acids: CASSLMGKGGYTF. The CDR3 nucleotides are TGTGCCAGCAGCTTAATGGGGAAGGGTGGCTACACCTTC.

The chain is built from TRBV20-1 and TRBJ2-3; D not resolved. Germline-derived CDR1 and CDR2 are DFQATT and SNEGSKA (reference sequence). There are 14 residues in the CDR3. V shed 3 bases and J shed 6 bases, with 16 bases lying between them. The CDR3, as DNA: TGCAGTGCTAGTGTACCAGCGTTACCCGATACGCAGTATTTT. It codes for CSASVPALPDTQYF.

V gene TRBV3-1 combines with J gene TRBJ1-2; 7 nucleotides match TRBD1. The ends lost 0 bases at V and 5 bases at J; junction bases unmatched: 9. The germline CDR1 and CDR2 sequences are LGHDT and YNNKEL (reference sequence). The CDR3 length is 16 residues. CDR3 nucleotide sequence: TGTGCCAGCAGCCAAGACCCACTGACAGGGCCTTATGGCTACACCTTC. Its translation: CASSQDPLTGPYGYTF.

This CDR3 is CASSLEPGHYGYTF. CDR3 coding DNA: TGTGCCAGCAGTTTGGAACCCGGTCATTATGGCTACACCTTC. The V call is TRBV28, the J call TRBJ1-2; D gene unclear. This CDR3 contains 14 residues. Germline V gene sequence: CDR1 MDHEN, CDR2 SYDVKM. V lost 3 bases to trimming and J lost 5 bases, with 13 bases between them.